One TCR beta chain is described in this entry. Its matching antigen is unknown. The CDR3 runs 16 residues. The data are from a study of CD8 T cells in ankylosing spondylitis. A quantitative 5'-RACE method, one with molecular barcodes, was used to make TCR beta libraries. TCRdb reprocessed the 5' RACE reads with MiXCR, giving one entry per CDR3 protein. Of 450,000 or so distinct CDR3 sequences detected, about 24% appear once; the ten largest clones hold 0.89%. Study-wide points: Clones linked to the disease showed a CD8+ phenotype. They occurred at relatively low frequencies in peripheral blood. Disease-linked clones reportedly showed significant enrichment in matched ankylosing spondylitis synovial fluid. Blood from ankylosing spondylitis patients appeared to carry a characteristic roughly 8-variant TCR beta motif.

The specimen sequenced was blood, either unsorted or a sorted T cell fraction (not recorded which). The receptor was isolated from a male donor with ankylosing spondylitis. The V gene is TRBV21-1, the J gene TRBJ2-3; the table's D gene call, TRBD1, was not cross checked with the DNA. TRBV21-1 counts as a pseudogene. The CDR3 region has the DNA TGTGCCAGCAGCAAAGCTGCGGGACCTAGCACAGATACGCAGTATTTT. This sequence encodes CASSKAAGPSTDTQYF.